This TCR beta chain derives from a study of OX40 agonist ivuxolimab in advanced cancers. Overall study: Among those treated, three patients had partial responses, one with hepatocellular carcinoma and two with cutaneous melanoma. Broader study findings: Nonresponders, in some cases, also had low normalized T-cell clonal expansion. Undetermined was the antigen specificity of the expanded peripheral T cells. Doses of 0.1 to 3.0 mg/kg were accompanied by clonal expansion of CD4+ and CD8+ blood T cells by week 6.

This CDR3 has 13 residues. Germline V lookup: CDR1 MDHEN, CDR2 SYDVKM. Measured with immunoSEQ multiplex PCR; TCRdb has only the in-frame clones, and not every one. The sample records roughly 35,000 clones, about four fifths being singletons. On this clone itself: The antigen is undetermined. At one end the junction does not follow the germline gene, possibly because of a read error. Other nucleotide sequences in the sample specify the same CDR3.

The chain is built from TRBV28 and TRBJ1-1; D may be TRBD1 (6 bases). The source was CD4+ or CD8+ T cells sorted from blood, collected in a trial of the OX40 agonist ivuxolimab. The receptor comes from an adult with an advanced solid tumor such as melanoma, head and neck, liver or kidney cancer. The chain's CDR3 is CASIRGGNTEAFF. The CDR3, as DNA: TGTGCCAGCATCCGAGGGGGGAACACTGAGGCTTTCTTT. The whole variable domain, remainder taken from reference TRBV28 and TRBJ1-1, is DVKVTQSSRYLVKRTGEKVFLECVQDMDHENMFWYRQDPGLGLRLIYFSYDVKMKEKGDIPEGYSVSREKKERFSLILESASTNQTSMYLCASIRGGNTEAFFGQGTRLTVV.